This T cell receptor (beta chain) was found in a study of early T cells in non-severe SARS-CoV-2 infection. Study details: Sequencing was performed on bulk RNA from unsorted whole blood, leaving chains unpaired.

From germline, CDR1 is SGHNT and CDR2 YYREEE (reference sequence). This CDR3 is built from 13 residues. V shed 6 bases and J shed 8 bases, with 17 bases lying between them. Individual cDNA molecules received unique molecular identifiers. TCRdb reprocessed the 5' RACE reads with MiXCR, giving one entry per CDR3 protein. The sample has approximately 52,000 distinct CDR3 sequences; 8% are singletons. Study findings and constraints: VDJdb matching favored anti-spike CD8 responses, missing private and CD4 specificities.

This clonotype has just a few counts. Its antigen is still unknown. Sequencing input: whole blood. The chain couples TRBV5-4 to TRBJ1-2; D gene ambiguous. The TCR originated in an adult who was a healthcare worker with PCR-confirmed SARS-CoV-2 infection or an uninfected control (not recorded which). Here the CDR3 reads CASTRAQRGGYTF. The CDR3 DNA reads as TGTGCCAGCACCCGAGCACAGAGAGGGGGCTACACCTTC.